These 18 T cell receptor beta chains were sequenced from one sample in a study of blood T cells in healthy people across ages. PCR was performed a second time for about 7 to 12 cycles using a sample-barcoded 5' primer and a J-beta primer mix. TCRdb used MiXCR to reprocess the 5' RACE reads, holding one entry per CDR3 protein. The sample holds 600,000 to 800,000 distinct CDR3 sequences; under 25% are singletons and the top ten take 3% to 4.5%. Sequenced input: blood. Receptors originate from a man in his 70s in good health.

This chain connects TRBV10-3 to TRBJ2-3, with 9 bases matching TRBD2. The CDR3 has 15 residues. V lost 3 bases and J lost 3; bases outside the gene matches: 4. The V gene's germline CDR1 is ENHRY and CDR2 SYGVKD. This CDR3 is CAISDSGRGTDTQYF. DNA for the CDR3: TGTGCCATCAGTGATAGCGGGAGAGGGACAGATACGCAGTATTTT.

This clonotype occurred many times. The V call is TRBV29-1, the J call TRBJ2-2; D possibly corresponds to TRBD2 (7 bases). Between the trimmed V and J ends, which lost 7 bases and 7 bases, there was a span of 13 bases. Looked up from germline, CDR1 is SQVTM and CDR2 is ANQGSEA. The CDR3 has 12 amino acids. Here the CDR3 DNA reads TGCAGCGGGAACAGGGAGGGCGGGGAGCTGTTTTTT. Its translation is CSGNREGGELFF.

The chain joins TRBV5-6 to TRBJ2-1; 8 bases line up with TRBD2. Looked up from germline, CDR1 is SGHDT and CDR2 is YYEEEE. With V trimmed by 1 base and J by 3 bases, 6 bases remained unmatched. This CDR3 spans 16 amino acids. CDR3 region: CASSLKAGVGYNEQFF. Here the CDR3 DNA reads TGTGCCAGCAGCTTGAAAGCGGGAGTTGGCTACAATGAGCAGTTCTTC.

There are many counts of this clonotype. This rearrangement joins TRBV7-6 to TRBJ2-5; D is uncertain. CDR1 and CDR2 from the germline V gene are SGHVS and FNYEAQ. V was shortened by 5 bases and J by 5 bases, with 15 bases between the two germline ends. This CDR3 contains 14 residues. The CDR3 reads CASSADQSPETQYF. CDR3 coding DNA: TGTGCCAGCAGCGCCGACCAATCCCCTGAGACCCAGTACTTC.

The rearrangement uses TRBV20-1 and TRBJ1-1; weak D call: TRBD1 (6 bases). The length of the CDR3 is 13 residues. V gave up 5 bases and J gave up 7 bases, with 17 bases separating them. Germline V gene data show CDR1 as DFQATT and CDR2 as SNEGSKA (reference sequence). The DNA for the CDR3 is TGCAGTGCTGGGGACATGGGTTTTGTTGAAGCTTTCTTT. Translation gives CSAGDMGFVEAFF.

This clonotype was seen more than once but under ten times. In nucleotides, the CDR3 is TGTGCCAGCTCCCTGCAGGGGGGTAAGACTGAAGCTTTCTTT. Its protein is CASSLQGGKTEAFF. V is TRBV18 and J is TRBJ1-1; 7 nucleotides match TRBD1. The length of the CDR3 is 14 residues. V was clipped by 6 bases and J by 5 bases; unmatched bases: 9. Germline lookup yields CDR1 KGHSH and CDR2 LQKENI.

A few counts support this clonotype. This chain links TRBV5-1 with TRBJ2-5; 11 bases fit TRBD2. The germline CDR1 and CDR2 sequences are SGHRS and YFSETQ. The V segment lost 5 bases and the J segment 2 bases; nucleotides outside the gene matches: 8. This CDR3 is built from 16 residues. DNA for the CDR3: TGCGCCAGCAGTTCCGGGACTAGCGGATCTCAAGAGACCCAGTACTTC. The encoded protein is CASSSGTSGSQETQYF.

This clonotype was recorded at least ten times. CDR3 protein: CASSSGLAGVETQYF. Here the CDR3 DNA reads TGTGCCAGCAGCTCTGGACTAGCGGGAGTAGAGACCCAGTACTTC. V gene TRBV7-2 combines with J gene TRBJ2-5; 13 nucleotides agree with TRBD2. Trimming removed 4 bases from V and 4 bases from J; junction bases left unmatched: 3. CDR3 size: 15 residues. Germline CDR1 is SGHTA and CDR2 is FQGNSA. Based on the CDR3 plus reference TRBV7-2 and TRBJ2-5, the full variable domain is GAGVSQSPSNKVTEKGKDVELRCDPISGHTALYWYRQSLGQGLEFLIYFQGNSAPDKSGLPSDRFSAERTGGSVSTLTIQRTQQEDSAVYLCASSSGLAGVETQYFGPGTRLLVL.

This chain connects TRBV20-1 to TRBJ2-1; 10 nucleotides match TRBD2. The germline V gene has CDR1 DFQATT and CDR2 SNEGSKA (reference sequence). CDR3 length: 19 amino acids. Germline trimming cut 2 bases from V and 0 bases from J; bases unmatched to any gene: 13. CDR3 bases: TGCAGTGCTAGATCTGTGGCTAGCGGGAGAGACTCCTCCTACAATGAGCAGTTCTTC. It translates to CSARSVASGRDSSYNEQFF.

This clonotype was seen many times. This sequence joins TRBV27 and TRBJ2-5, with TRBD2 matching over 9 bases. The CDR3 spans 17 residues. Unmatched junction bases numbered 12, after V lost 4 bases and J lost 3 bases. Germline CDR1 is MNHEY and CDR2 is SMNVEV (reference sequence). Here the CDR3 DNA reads TGTGCCAGCAGTTCCTCGGTCGGGACTAGCATAGAAGAGACCCAGTACTTC. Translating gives CASSSSVGTSIEETQYF.

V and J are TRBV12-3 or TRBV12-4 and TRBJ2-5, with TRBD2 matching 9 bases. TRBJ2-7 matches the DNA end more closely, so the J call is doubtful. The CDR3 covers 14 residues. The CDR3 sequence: CASSWSGGPYEQYF. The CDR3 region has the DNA TGTGCCAGCAGTTGGAGCGGGGGGCCCTACGAGCAGTACTTC.

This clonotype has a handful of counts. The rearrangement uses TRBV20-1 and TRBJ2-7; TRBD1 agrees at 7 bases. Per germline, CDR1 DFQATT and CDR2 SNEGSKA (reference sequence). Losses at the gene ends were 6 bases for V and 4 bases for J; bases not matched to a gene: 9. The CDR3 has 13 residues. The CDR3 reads CSAQGQQKYEQYF. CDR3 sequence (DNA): TGCAGTGCCCAGGGACAGCAGAAGTACGAGCAGTACTTC.

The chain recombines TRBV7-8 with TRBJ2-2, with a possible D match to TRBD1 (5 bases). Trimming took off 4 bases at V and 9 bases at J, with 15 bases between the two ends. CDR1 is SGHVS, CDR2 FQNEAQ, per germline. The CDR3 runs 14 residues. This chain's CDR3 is CASSSVGARRELFF. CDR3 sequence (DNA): TGTGCCAGCAGCTCGGTAGGGGCGCGAAGGGAGCTGTTTTTT. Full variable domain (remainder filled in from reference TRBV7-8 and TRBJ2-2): GAGVSQSPRYKVAKRGQDVALRCDPISGHVSLFWYQQALGQGPEFLTYFQNEAQLDKSGLPSDRFFAERPEGSVSTLKIQRTQQEDSAVYLCASSSVGARRELFFGEGSRLTVL.

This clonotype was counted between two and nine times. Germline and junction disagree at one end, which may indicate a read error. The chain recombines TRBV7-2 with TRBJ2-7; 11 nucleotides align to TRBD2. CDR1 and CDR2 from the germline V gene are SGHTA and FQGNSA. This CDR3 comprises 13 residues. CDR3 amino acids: CASSLDSGRAFHF. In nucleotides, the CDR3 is TGTGCCAGCAGCTTAGATAGCGGGAGGGCCTTTCACTTC.

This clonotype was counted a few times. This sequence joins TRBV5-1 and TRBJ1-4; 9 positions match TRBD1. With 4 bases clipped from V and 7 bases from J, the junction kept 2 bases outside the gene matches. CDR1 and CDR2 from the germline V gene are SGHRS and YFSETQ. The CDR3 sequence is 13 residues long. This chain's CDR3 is CASSGTGLEKLFF. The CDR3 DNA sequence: TGCGCCAGCAGCGGGACAGGGCTTGAAAAACTGTTTTTT. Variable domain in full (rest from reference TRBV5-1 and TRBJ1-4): KAGVTQTPRYLIKTRGQQVTLSCSPISGHRSVSWYQQTPGQGLQFLFEYFSETQRNKGNFPGRFSGRQFSNSRSEMNVSTLELGDSALYLCASSGTGLEKLFFGSGTQLSVL.

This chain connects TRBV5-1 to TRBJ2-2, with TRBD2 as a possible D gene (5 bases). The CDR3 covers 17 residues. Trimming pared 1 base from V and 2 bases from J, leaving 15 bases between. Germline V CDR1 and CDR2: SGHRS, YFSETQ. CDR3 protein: CASSLSWTGLNTGELFF. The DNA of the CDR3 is TGCGCCAGCAGCTTGTCCTGGACTGGGCTTAACACCGGGGAGCTGTTTTTT.

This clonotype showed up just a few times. Written as DNA, the CDR3 is TGTGCCAGCAGTTGGGCGGGTCGGGAGACCCAGTACTTC. It encodes CASSWAGRETQYF. This rearrangement joins TRBV6-5 to TRBJ2-1; TRBD2 is a possible D gene (5 bases). The better agreement between TRBJ2-5 and the DNA end casts doubt on the J call. Germline CDR1 reads MNHEY; CDR2 reads SVGAGI. The CDR3 spans 13 residues.

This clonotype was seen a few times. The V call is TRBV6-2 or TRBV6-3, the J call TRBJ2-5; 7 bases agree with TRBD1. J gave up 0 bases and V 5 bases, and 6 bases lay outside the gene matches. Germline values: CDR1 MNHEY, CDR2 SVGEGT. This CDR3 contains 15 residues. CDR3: CASSPGQSYQETQYF. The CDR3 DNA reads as TGTGCCAGCAGTCCGGGACAGAGCTACCAAGAGACCCAGTACTTC.